The 2 T cell receptor beta chains listed next were all sequenced from one sample in a study of T cells in narcolepsy. Measured with immunoSEQ multiplex PCR; TCRdb has only the in-frame clones, and not every one. There are under 35,000 clones in the sample; 87% occur only once, and roughly 1% lies in the top ten. Sequencing was carried out using memory (CD45RA-) CD4+ T cells from blood. These receptor sequences come from a human donor in good health.

The V and J genes are TRBV4-3 and TRBJ2-7; 11 bases agree with TRBD2. The CDR3 contains 16 residues. V was clipped by 4 bases and J by 4 bases; unmatched bases: 9. Germline-derived CDR1 and CDR2 are LGHNA and YSLEER. The CDR3 loop is CASSPGRASGRYEQYF. CDR3 sequence (DNA): TGCGCCAGCAGCCCCGGTCGGGCTAGCGGGAGGTACGAGCAGTACTTC.

V gene TRBV7-2 combines with J gene TRBJ2-2; D call uncertain. The CDR3 covers 14 residues. Looked up from germline, CDR1 is SGHTA and CDR2 is FQGNSA. V lost 5 bases and J 8 bases, leaving 15 bases between the germline ends. The DNA for the CDR3 is TGTGCCAGCAGCCCCCTCAGGCTTTCGGGGGAGCTGTTTTTT. Its translation is CASSPLRLSGELFF. Using reference TRBV7-2 and TRBJ2-2 for the parts outside the CDR3, the full variable domain is GAGVSQSPSNKVTEKGKDVELRCDPISGHTALYWYRQSLGQGLEFLIYFQGNSAPDKSGLPSDRFSAERTGGSVSTLTIQRTQQEDSAVYLCASSPLRLSGELFFGEGSRLTVL.